This is a list of T cell receptor beta chains from one sample in a study of PD-1 blockade in classical Hodgkin lymphoma. Clones were read by immunoSEQ multiplex PCR, and TCRdb kept only the in-frame ones, dropping some. The table includes about 18,000 clones, roughly 85% detected once. Sequenced material: peripheral blood mononuclear cells (PBMCs), taken before the second cycle of nivolumab. Receptor source: a human donor with classical Hodgkin lymphoma. Each CDR3 is given with its conserved first and last residue. The order of the fields is clone size, V gene, J gene, D gene, CDR3 DNA, CDR3 protein. The D gene is left open where the match is weak. Size is omitted from some rows. Given values are once, few, many or a class for expanded clones.

size: NA; V: TRBV5-1; J: TRBJ2-2; D: NA; DNA: TGCGCCAGCAGCTTAACAGGGTCGGGGAACACCGGGGAGCTGTTTTTT; CDR3: CASSLTGSGNTGELFF
size: NA; V: TRBV2; J: TRBJ2-7; D: TRBD1; DNA: TGTGCCAGCAGGGGACAGGGTTACGAGCAGTACTTC; CDR3: CASRGQGYEQYF
size: NA; V: TRBV7-8; J: TRBJ2-5; D: TRBD2; DNA: TGTGCCAGCAGCTTCCTCCCCCTTACGGGGGGAGAGACCCAGTACTTC; CDR3: CASSFLPLTGGETQYF
size: NA; V: TRBV5-6; J: TRBJ2-7; D: NA; DNA: TGTGCCAGCAGCTCCGGTGGGGGCGCTTACGAGCAGTACTTC; CDR3: CASSSGGGAYEQYF
size: NA; V: TRBV19; J: TRBJ1-1; D: NA; DNA: TGTGCCAGTAGTTGGGACACGAACACTGAAGCTTTCTTT; CDR3: CASSWDTNTEAFF
size: NA; V: TRBV27; J: TRBJ2-3; D: TRBD2; DNA: TGTGCCAGCAGTTTATCGGGACTACAGCTAAGAGATACGCAGTATTTT; CDR3: CASSLSGLQLRDTQYF
size: NA; V: TRBV11-2; J: TRBJ2-3; D: TRBD2; DNA: TGTGCCAGCAGCTTGTTAGCGGGGGGGCTCCCACAAGATACGCAGTATTTT; CDR3: CASSLLAGGLPQDTQYF
size: NA; V: TRBV7-2; J: TRBJ2-7; D: NA; DNA: TGTGCCAGCAGCTTAGCCGGTATCACTAGCCACGAGCAGTACTTC; CDR3: CASSLAGITSHEQYF
size: NA; V: TRBV5-1; J: TRBJ2-3; D: TRBD2; DNA: TGCGCCAGCAGCTCAGCGGGGGGACTCACAGATACGCAGTATTTT; CDR3: CASSSAGGLTDTQYF
size: once; V: TRBV29-1; J: TRBJ1-4; D: NA; DNA: TGCAGCGTTGGGTGGGGAAATGAAAAACTGTTTTTT; CDR3: CSVGWGNEKLFF
size: NA; V: TRBV2; J: TRBJ2-3; D: TRBD2; DNA: TGTGCCAGCACGAGGGCTAGCGGGGGCACAGATACGCAGTATTTT; CDR3: CASTRASGGTDTQYF
size: once; V: TRBV7-9; J: TRBJ2-2; D: NA; DNA: TGTGCCAGCAACAGGGATTCGAACACCGGGGAGCTGTTTTTT; CDR3: CASNRDSNTGELFF
size: NA; V: TRBV11-2; J: TRBJ2-1; D: TRBD2; DNA: TGTGCCAGCAGCTTACCCCCTCTAGCGGGGGGGTACAATGAGCAGTTCTTC; CDR3: CASSLPPLAGGYNEQFF
size: NA; V: TRBV7-9; J: TRBJ1-3; D: NA; DNA: TGTGCCAGCAGCCTTTGGGTCAGCTCTGGAAACACCATATATTTT; CDR3: CASSLWVSSGNTIYF
size: NA; V: TRBV19; J: TRBJ1-1; D: TRBD1; DNA: TGTGCCAGTAGTCCGACAGGGGCGGTCACTGAAGCTTTCTTT; CDR3: CASSPTGAVTEAFF
size: NA; V: TRBV5-1; J: TRBJ2-5; D: NA; DNA: TGCGCCAGCAATCGGCAGGGGGGACAAGAGACCCAGTACTTC; CDR3: CASNRQGGQETQYF
size: NA; V: TRBV7-9; J: TRBJ1-2; D: NA; DNA: TGTGCCAGCAGCTTAACGACACGGGTTGGCTACACCTTC; CDR3: CASSLTTRVGYTF
size: NA; V: TRBV5-1; J: TRBJ1-1; D: NA; DNA: TGCGCCAGCAGCTTGGATGGGGACATGAACACTGAAGCTTTCTTT; CDR3: CASSLDGDMNTEAFF
size: NA; V: TRBV6-5; J: TRBJ2-7; D: NA; DNA: TGTGCCAGCCGAAGCGCCAACTACGAGCAGTACTTC; CDR3: CASRSANYEQYF
size: NA; V: TRBV30; J: TRBJ1-5; D: TRBD1; DNA: TGTGCCTGGGGGAAAAGCGACAGGGGATATCAGCCCCAGCATTTT; CDR3: CAWGKSDRGYQPQHF
size: NA; V: TRBV25-1; J: TRBJ1-1; D: NA; DNA: TGTGCCAGCAAGCCGCCCGGGGGAATGAACACTGAAGCTTTCTTT; CDR3: CASKPPGGMNTEAFF
size: NA; V: TRBV30; J: TRBJ2-5; D: NA; DNA: TGTGCCTGGAGTGTAATGGGGAACCAGGAGACCCAGTACTTC; CDR3: CAWSVMGNQETQYF
size: NA; V: TRBV7-8; J: TRBJ2-3; D: NA; DNA: TGTGCCAGCAGCTCGGGACTTTATACGCAGTATTTT; CDR3: CASSSGLYTQYF
size: NA; V: TRBV5-1; J: TRBJ2-5; D: TRBD1; DNA: TGCGCCAGCAGCTTGGATGGGACAGGGGTAGAGACCCAGTACTTC; CDR3: CASSLDGTGVETQYF
size: NA; V: TRBV6-1; J: TRBJ1-1; D: NA; DNA: TGTGCCAGCAAAACATTGGACCAATACACTGAAGCTTTCTTT; CDR3: CASKTLDQYTEAFF
size: NA; V: TRBV5-1; J: TRBJ2-7; D: NA; DNA: TGCGCCAGCAGCTTGCCGGGGAGCTCCTACGAGCAGTACTTC; CDR3: CASSLPGSSYEQYF
size: NA; V: TRBV23-1; J: TRBJ2-2; D: NA; DNA: TGCGCCAGCAGTCAATCCGACGTATGGTCAGGGCCCACCGGGGAGCTGTTTTTT; CDR3: CASSQSDVWSGPTGELFF
size: NA; V: TRBV7-9; J: TRBJ1-2; D: NA; DNA: TGTGCCAGCAGCTTACCCGGGGGCCGGTATGGCTACACCTTC; CDR3: CASSLPGGRYGYTF
size: NA; V: TRBV2; J: TRBJ2-2; D: NA; DNA: TGTGCCAGCCGAGTGGGGGATATCGGCACCGGGGAGCTGTTTTTT; CDR3: CASRVGDIGTGELFF